This T cell receptor beta chain was retrieved from a study of blood T cell repertoires in COVID-19. Across the study: The United States, Italy and Spain provided the acute and convalescent COVID-19 samples. Sample material is recorded as cDNA or gDNA derived from T cells, B-cell-depleted T cells, or PBMCs.

The data were produced by immunoSEQ multiplex PCR, yet TCRdb's version contains in-frame clones alone and is incomplete. The sample includes around 620,000 clones, 85% to 90% seen only once; the top ten take roughly 0.25%. The CDR3 contains 14 residues. Germline V gene lookup returns CDR1 ENHRY and CDR2 SYGVKD. V gave up 6 bases and J gave up 5 bases; unmatched junction bases: 7. The chain joins TRBV10-3 to TRBJ2-3; 8 bases agree with TRBD1. The sample was peripheral blood. This clonotype was obtained from a woman between 18 and 29 years old with acute or convalescent COVID-19. The CDR3 reads CAIRRTDRGDTQYF. The CDR3 DNA follows: TGTGCCATCAGACGAACCGACAGGGGAGATACGCAGTATTTT.